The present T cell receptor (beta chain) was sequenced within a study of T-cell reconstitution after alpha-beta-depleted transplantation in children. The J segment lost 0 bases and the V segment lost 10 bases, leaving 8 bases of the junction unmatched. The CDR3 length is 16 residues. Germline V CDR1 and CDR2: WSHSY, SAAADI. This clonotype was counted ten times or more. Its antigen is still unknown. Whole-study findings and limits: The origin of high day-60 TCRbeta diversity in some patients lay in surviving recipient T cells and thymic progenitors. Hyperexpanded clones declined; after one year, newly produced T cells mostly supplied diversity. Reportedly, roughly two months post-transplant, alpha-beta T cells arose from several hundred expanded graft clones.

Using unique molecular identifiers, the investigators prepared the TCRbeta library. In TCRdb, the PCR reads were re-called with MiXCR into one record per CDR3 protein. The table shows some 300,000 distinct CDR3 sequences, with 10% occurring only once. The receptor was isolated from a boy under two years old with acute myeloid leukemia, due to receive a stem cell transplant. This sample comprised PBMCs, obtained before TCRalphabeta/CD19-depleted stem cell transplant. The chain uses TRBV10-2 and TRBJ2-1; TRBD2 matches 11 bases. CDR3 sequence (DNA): TGCGCCACCACTAGCGGGGGCCTCAGCTCCTACAATGAGCAGTTCTTC. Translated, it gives CATTSGGLSSYNEQFF.